Presented here are 24 T cell receptor beta chains from one specimen sequenced in a study of blood T cell repertoires in COVID-19. Only in-frame clones appear in the TCRdb table, and some are missing; sequencing was by immunoSEQ multiplex PCR. Of about 140,000 clones listed, 85% are singletons. The source material was peripheral blood. The receptors here all came from a human donor with acute or convalescent COVID-19. The donor label of this sample is uncertain.

The CDR3 spells CASSQNRGNTIYF. DNA of the CDR3: TGTGCCAGCAGCCAAAACAGGGGAAACACCATATATTTT. The chain joins TRBV7-9 to TRBJ1-3; D perhaps matches TRBD1 (5 bases). This CDR3 is built from 13 residues. The V gene's germline CDR1 is SEHNR and CDR2 FQNEAQ (reference sequence). The germline V and J ends were trimmed by 5 bases and 4 bases, with 9 bases remaining between them.

The chain links TRBV5-5 to TRBJ1-1, with 7 nucleotides matching TRBD1. Germline V gene data show CDR1 as SGHKS and CDR2 as YYEKEE (reference sequence). This CDR3 contains 16 residues. Losses at the gene ends were 5 bases for V and 0 bases for J; bases not matched to a gene: 10. This chain's CDR3 is CASSFRTGEMNTEAFF. In nucleotides, the CDR3 is TGTGCCAGCAGTTTTAGAACAGGGGAGATGAACACTGAAGCTTTCTTT.

This clone was picked up a small number of times. The J gene is TRBJ1-5, the V gene TRBV19; D unresolved. V was cut by 0 bases and J by 3 bases, with 6 bases left in between. Germline CDR1 is LNHDA and CDR2 is SQIVND (reference sequence). This CDR3 has 14 residues. CDR3 sequence: CASSIEQYNQPQHF. In DNA form, the CDR3 reads TGTGCCAGTAGTATAGAACAGTACAATCAGCCCCAGCATTTT.

The V call is TRBV25-1, the J call TRBJ2-5; 12 nucleotides agree with TRBD2. The germline V gene encodes CDR1 MGHDK and CDR2 SYGVNS. The CDR3 runs 16 residues. Trimming cost V 5 bases and J 5 bases; bases outside gene matches: 9. CDR3 protein: CASSQGLAGWGETQYF. The CDR3 DNA sequence: TGTGCCAGCAGTCAAGGACTAGCGGGATGGGGGGAGACCCAGTACTTC.

This clone was detected once. The gene calls are TRBV2 and TRBJ2-7, with D tentatively TRBD2 (5 bases). Trimming removed 5 bases at V and 3 bases at J, with 8 bases between. CDR1 and CDR2 from the germline V gene are SNHLY and FYNNEI. The CDR3 runs 12 residues. The CDR3 DNA follows: TGTGCCAGCAGTCCGACTATCTACGAGCAGTACGTC. Amino acids: CASSPTIYEQYV.

Concerning this clone itself: At one end, the junction sequence differs from germline, possibly due to a read error. The V and J genes are TRBV19 and TRBJ2-5; 7 bases fit TRBD1. This CDR3 is built from 15 residues. The V gene's germline CDR1 is LNHDA and CDR2 SQIVND (reference sequence). As DNA, the CDR3 is TGTGCCAGTAGTCCCAGGGACAGCCACCTAGAGGCCCAGTACTTC. As protein: CASSPRDSHLEAQYF. The complete variable domain, with remaining parts taken from reference TRBV19 and TRBJ2-5, reads DGGITQSPKYLFRKEGQNVTLSCEQNLNHDAMYWYRQDPGQGLRLIYYSQIVNDFQKGDIAEGYSVSREKKESFPLTVTSAQKNPTAFYLCASSPRDSHLEAQYFGPGTRLLVL.

V gene TRBV6-5 combines with J gene TRBJ1-2; D remains ambiguous. The germline gives CDR1 MNHEY, CDR2 SVGAGI. Trimming cost V 2 bases and J 8 bases, with 3 bases left between them. The CDR3 loop spans 10 amino acids. CDR3 sequence (DNA): TGTGCCAGCAGTTACCGGGGCTACACCTTC. It translates to CASSYRGYTF.

The rearrangement uses TRBV3-1 (or the pseudogene TRBV3-2) and TRBJ1-2; 8 bases match TRBD1. Germline values: CDR1 LGHDT, CDR2 YNNKEL (reference sequence). V shed 7 bases and J 1 base; nucleotides not matched to a gene: 5. CDR3 length equals 14 residues. DNA of the CDR3: TGTGCCAGCATAGGACAGGGTCTTAACTATGGCTACACCTTC. This sequence encodes CASIGQGLNYGYTF.

V is TRBV19 and J is TRBJ1-2; 7 positions match TRBD1. The CDR3 runs to 14 residues. Germline V gene sequence: CDR1 LNHDA, CDR2 SQIVND (reference sequence). The J segment lost 7 bases and the V segment lost 4 bases, leaving 9 bases of the junction unmatched. The CDR3 bases are TGTGCCAGTAGTAGAATAAACAGGGGAGGTGGCTACACCTTC. Translated: CASSRINRGGGYTF.

The chain links TRBV5-1 to TRBJ2-3; 9 bases agree with TRBD2. J gave up 3 bases and V 0 bases, and 5 bases lay outside the gene matches. There are 16 residues in the CDR3. Germline assignment: CDR1 SGHRS and CDR2 YFSETQ. CDR3: CASSLASLAGTDTQYF. The CDR3 bases are TGCGCCAGCAGCTTGGCCTCCCTAGCGGGAACAGATACGCAGTATTTT.

This rearrangement joins TRBV11-2 to TRBJ2-1, with D possibly being TRBD2 (6 bases). Germline loops: CDR1 SGHAT, CDR2 FQNNGV. The CDR3 contains 13 residues. Trimming removed 6 bases at V and 15 bases at J, with 21 bases between. CDR3 amino acids: CASRAKGGTFRFF. The CDR3 nucleotides are TGTGCCAGCAGGGCCAAGGGTGGGACTTTTCGGTTCTTC.

The chain combines TRBV6-2 or TRBV6-3 with TRBJ1-2; weak D call: TRBD1 (6 bases). This CDR3 has 15 residues. CDR1 MNHEY and CDR2 SVGEGT come from the germline V gene. V was shortened by 0 bases and J by 8 bases, with 16 bases between the two germline ends. CDR3 nucleotide sequence: TGTGCCAGCAGTTACTCGTCAGGGGCGATTATGGGCTACACCTTC. Translating gives CASSYSSGAIMGYTF.

The V and J genes are TRBV5-6 and TRBJ1-2, with TRBD1 as a possible D gene (5 bases). The CDR3 sequence is 13 residues long. Germline V gene lookup returns CDR1 SGHDT and CDR2 YYEEEE. Trimming left V 1 base short and J 8 bases short, with 12 bases between. The CDR3 sequence is CASSLFRGEGYTF. CDR3 bases: TGTGCCAGCAGCTTGTTTAGGGGTGAGGGCTACACCTTC.

This chain joins TRBV3-1 (or the pseudogene TRBV3-2) and TRBJ1-2; 10 bases align to TRBD1. CDR1 LGHDT and CDR2 YNNKEL come from the germline V gene (reference sequence). The V and J ends lost 4 bases and 4 bases, in that order; junction bases with no gene match: 3. The CDR3 runs to 14 residues. The chain's CDR3 is CASSPRTGGYGYTF. In DNA form, the CDR3 reads TGTGCCAGCAGCCCACGGACAGGGGGCTATGGCTACACCTTC.

The chain employs TRBV19 and TRBJ1-5, with unresolved D. V dropped 6 bases and J dropped 3 bases, with 12 bases sitting between them. Germline V gene sequence: CDR1 LNHDA, CDR2 SQIVND (reference sequence). The length of the CDR3 is 14 residues. The CDR3 is CASSLPRNNQPQHF. The DNA for the CDR3 is TGTGCCAGTAGCCTTCCTAGAAACAATCAGCCCCAGCATTTT.

The V call is TRBV5-4, the J call TRBJ2-3; D not certain. With 4 bases removed from V and 2 bases from J, the gap between germline ends came to 8 bases. Looked up from germline, CDR1 is SGHNT and CDR2 is YYREEE (reference sequence). The CDR3 spans 13 residues. The CDR3 spells CASSPVPTDTQYF. The DNA of the CDR3 is TGTGCCAGCAGCCCGGTCCCCACAGATACGCAGTATTTT.

The chain has TRBV25-1 and TRBJ2-5; D ambiguous. V lost 0 bases, J lost 5 bases, and 4 bases lay in between. There are 12 residues in the CDR3. CDR1 MGHDK and CDR2 SYGVNS come from the germline V gene. The CDR3 region is CASSEYRETQYF. CDR3 coding DNA: TGTGCCAGCAGTGAATATCGGGAGACCCAGTACTTC.

The rearrangement links TRBV4-3 to TRBJ2-7, with 9 bases matching TRBD2. V lost 0 bases, J lost 3 bases, and 3 bases stayed unmatched. Germline V gives CDR1 LGHNA, CDR2 YSLEER. This CDR3 contains 15 residues. Written as DNA, the CDR3 is TGCGCCAGCAGCCAAGATAGCGGGGGCATCTACGAGCAGTACTTC. Translating gives CASSQDSGGIYEQYF.

The chain uses TRBV6-6 and TRBJ1-1; D is undetermined. Trimming shortened V by 6 bases and J by 11 bases, and 16 bases separated the two germline ends. Germline V gene data show CDR1 as MNHNY and CDR2 as SVGAGI (reference sequence). The CDR3 is 12 amino acids. CDR3 in amino acids: CASSYTPNRAFF. The CDR3 DNA follows: TGTGCCAGCAGCTATACCCCAAATCGCGCTTTCTTT.

This clone has ten or more counts. The J gene is TRBJ2-5, the V gene TRBV7-2, with 7 bases matching TRBD1. Germline assignment: CDR1 SGHTA and CDR2 FQGNSA. With V trimmed by 5 bases and J by 2 bases, 5 bases remained unmatched. This CDR3 region has 14 residues. CDR3 nucleotide sequence: TGTGCCAGCAGCGCTGACAGGGTTCAAGAGACCCAGTACTTC. This codes for CASSADRVQETQYF.

The chain links TRBV18 to TRBJ1-6; no firm D call. Germline values: CDR1 KGHSH, CDR2 LQKENI. This CDR3 has 13 amino acids. With 0 bases removed from V and 10 bases from J, the gap between germline ends came to 7 bases. Here the CDR3 reads CASSPPERSPLHF. The CDR3 nucleotides are TGTGCCAGCTCACCACCGGAGCGATCACCCCTCCACTTT.

V and J are TRBV7-9 and TRBJ2-7, with TRBD1 matching over 7 bases. The germline V gene encodes CDR1 SEHNR and CDR2 FQNEAQ (reference sequence). CDR3 size: 14 residues. Trimming cost V 5 bases and J 3 bases; bases outside gene matches: 7. CDR3 DNA sequence: TGTGCCAGCAGCCCCCCGGGACAGTTCTACGAGCAGTACTTC. This encodes CASSPPGQFYEQYF.

The sample holds a few counts of this clone. This chain connects TRBV29-1 to TRBJ1-1; D is uncertain. Trimming shortened V by 5 bases and J by 2 bases, and 12 bases separated the two germline ends. CDR1 and CDR2 from the germline V gene are SQVTM and ANQGSEA. The CDR3 sequence is 13 residues long. The CDR3 DNA sequence: TGCAGCGTTAAGATTGGCCCAAACACTGAAGCTTTCTTT. This encodes CSVKIGPNTEAFF.

V usage is TRBV6-5 and J usage is TRBJ2-7; TRBD1 aligns across 9 bases. The germline V gene has CDR1 MNHEY and CDR2 SVGAGI. V trimming: 6 bases; J trimming: 1 base; junction bases outside the gene matches: 4. This CDR3 has 14 amino acids. The CDR3 sequence: CASRDRGGSYEQYF. DNA for the CDR3: TGTGCCAGCAGGGACAGGGGTGGGTCCTACGAGCAGTACTTC.